This T cell receptor (beta chain) was obtained from a study of blood T cell repertoires in COVID-19. Turning to the study itself: The United States, Italy and Spain supplied acute and convalescent COVID-19 samples.

This clone occurred a few times. TCRdb keeps only in-frame clones here, not all; method: immunoSEQ multiplex PCR. In the table there are around 31,000 clones, about 91% of which are singletons. There are 17 residues in the CDR3. J gave up 4 bases and V 3 bases, and 11 bases lay outside the gene matches. Germline-derived CDR1 and CDR2 are LGHDT and YNNKEL (reference sequence). The receptor was derived from a man older than 75 with acute or convalescent COVID-19. Source material: peripheral blood. The chain is built from TRBV3-1 (or the pseudogene TRBV3-2) and TRBJ2-4, with 8 bases aligning to TRBD2. The CDR3 protein is CASSQQAGEVEKNIQYF. The CDR3 nucleotides read TGTGCCAGCAGCCAGCAAGCGGGAGAGGTGGAGAAAAACATTCAGTACTTC.